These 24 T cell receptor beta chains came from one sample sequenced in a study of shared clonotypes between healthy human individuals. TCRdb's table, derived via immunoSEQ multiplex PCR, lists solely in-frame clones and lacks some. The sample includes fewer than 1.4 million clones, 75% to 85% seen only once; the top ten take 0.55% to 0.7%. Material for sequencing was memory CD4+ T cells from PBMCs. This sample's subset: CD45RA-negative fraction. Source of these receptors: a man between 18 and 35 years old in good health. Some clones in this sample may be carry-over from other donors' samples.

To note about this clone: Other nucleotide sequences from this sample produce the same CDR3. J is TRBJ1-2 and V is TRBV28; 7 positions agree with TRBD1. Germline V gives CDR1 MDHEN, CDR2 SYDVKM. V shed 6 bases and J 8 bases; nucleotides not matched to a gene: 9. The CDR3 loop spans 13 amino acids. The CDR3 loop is CASSLEGARGYTF. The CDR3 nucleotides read TGTGCCAGCAGCCTCGAGGGGGCGCGGGGCTACACCTTC.

This CDR3 reads CASSYDPNTEAFF. CDR3 DNA: TGTGCCAGCAGTTATGACCCGAACACTGAAGCTTTCTTT. The J gene is TRBJ1-1, the V gene TRBV6-1; D not resolved. The CDR3 consists of 13 residues. The V gene's germline CDR1 is MNHNS and CDR2 SASEGT. Deletions cut 5 bases from V and 1 base from J, with 8 bases between.

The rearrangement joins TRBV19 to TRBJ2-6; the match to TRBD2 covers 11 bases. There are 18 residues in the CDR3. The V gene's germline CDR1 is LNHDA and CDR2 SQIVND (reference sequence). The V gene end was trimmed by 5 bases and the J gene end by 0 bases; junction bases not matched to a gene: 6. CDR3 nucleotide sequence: TGTGCCAGTAGTCCTGGACTAGCGGGTTACTCTGGGGCCAACGTCCTGACTTTC. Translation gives CASSPGLAGYSGANVLTF.

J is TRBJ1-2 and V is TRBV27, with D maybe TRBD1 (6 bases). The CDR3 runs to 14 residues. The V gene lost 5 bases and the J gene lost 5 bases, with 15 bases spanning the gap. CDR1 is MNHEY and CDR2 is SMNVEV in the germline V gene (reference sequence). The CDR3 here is CASSDTGRRYGYTF. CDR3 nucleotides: TGTGCCAGCAGTGACACAGGGCGTCGGTATGGCTACACCTTC.

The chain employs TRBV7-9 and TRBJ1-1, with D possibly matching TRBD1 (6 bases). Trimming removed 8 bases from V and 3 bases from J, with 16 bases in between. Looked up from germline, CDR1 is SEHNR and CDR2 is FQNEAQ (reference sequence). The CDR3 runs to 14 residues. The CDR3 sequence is CASRWTAFDTEAFF. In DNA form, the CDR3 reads TGTGCCAGCCGTTGGACAGCCTTTGACACTGAAGCTTTCTTT. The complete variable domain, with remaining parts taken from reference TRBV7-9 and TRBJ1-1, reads DTGVSQNPRHKITKRGQNVTFRCDPISEHNRLYWYRQTLGQGPEFLTYFQNEAQLEKSRLLSDRFSAERPKGSFSTLEIQRTEQGDSAMYLCASRWTAFDTEAFFGQGTRLTVV.

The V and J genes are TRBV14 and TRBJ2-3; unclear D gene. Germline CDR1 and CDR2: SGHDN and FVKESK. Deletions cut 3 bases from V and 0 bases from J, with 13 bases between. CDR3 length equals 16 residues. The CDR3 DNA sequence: TGTGCCAGCAGCCACCAACCCGGATCTAGCACAGATACGCAGTATTTT. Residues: CASSHQPGSSTDTQYF.

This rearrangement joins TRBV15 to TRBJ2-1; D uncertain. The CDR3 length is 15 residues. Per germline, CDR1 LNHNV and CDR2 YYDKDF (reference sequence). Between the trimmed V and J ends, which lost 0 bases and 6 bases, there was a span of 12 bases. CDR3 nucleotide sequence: TGTGCCACCAGCAGAGATCCGGTTGTCGTCAATGAGCAGTTCTTC. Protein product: CATSRDPVVVNEQFF. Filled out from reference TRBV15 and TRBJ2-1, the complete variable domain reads DAMVIQNPRYQVTQFGKPVTLSCSQTLNHNVMYWYQQKSSQAPKLLFHYYDKDFNNEADTPDNFQSRRPNTSFCFLDIRSPGLGDTAMYLCATSRDPVVVNEQFFGPGTRLTVL.

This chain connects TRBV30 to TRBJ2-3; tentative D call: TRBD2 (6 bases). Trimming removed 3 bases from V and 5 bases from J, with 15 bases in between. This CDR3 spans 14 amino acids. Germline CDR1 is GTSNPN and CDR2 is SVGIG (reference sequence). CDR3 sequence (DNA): TGTGCCTGGAGCACCGGACTACCCGGAGATACGCAGTATTTT. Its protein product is CAWSTGLPGDTQYF.

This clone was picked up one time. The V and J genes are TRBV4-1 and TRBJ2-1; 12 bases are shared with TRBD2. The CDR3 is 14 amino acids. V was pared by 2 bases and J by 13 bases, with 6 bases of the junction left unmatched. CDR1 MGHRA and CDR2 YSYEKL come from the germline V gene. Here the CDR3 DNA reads TGCGCCAGCAGCCAACCCTCTAGCGGGAGGGCCCAGTTCTTC. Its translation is CASSQPSSGRAQFF.

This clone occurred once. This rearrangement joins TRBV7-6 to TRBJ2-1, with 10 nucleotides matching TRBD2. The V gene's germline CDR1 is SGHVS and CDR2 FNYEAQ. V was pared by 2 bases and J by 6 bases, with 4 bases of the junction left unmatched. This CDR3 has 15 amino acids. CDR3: CASSLKTSGTNEQFF. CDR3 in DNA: TGTGCCAGCAGCTTAAAAACTAGCGGGACCAATGAGCAGTTCTTC. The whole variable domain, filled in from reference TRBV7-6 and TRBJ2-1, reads GAGVSQSPRYKVTKRGQDVALRCDPISGHVSLYWYRQALGQGPEFLTYFNYEAQQDKSGLPNDRFSAERPEGSISTLTIQRTEQRDSAMYRCASSLKTSGTNEQFFGPGTRLTVL.

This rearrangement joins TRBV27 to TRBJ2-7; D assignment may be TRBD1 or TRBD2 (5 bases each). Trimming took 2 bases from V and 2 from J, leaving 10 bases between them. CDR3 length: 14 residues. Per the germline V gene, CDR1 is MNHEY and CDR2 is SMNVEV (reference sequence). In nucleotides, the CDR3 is TGTGCCAGCAGTTTAGGGACGTCAGCCTACGAGCAGTACTTC. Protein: CASSLGTSAYEQYF.

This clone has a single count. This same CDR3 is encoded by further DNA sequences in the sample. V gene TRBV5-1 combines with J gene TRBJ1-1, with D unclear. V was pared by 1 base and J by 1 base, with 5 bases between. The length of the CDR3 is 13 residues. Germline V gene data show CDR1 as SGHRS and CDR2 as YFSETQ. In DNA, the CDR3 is TGCGCCAGCAGCTTGCCTCAGAACACTGAAGCTTTCTTT. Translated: CASSLPQNTEAFF.

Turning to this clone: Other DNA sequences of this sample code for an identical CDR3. CDR3: CASLRTGNYGYTF. CDR3 DNA sequence: TGTGCCAGCCTCAGGACAGGAAACTATGGCTACACCTTC. V usage is TRBV28 and J usage is TRBJ1-2, with 7 bases lining up with TRBD1. CDR3 length: 13 amino acids. V lost 8 bases, J lost 2 bases, and 5 bases stayed unmatched. Germline lookup yields CDR1 MDHEN and CDR2 SYDVKM.

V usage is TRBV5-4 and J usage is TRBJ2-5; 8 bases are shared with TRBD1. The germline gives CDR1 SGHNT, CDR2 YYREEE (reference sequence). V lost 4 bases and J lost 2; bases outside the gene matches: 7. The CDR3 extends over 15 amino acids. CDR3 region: CASSNNGQGQETQYF. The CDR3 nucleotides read TGTGCCAGCAGCAATAATGGACAGGGTCAAGAGACCCAGTACTTC.

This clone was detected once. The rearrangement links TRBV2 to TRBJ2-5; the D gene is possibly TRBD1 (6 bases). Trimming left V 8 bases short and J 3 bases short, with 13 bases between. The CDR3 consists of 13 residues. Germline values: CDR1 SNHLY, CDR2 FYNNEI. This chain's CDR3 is CASGRDNKETQYF. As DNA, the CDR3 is TGTGCCAGCGGCCGGGACAATAAAGAGACCCAGTACTTC. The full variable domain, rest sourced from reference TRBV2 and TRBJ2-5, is EPEVTQTPSHQVTQMGQEVILRCVPISNHLYFYWYRQILGQKVEFLVSFYNNEISEKSEIFDDQFSVERPDGSNFTLKIRSTKLEDSAMYFCASGRDNKETQYFGPGTRLLVL.

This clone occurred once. CDR3 sequence (DNA): TGTGCCAGCAGCCCAGGGGCGGGAGCCATAGACAATGAGCAGTTCTTC. Residues: CASSPGAGAIDNEQFF. The V gene is TRBV28, the J gene TRBJ2-1, with TRBD2 as a possible D gene (7 bases). The CDR3 spans 16 residues. Germline lookup yields CDR1 MDHEN and CDR2 SYDVKM. V was cut by 6 bases and J by 5 bases, with 20 bases left in between.

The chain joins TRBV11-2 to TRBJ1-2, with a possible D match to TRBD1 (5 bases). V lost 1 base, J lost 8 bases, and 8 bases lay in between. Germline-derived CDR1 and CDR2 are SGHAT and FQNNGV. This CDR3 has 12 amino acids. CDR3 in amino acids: CASSLVGAGYTF. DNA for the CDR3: TGTGCCAGCAGCTTAGTTGGGGCCGGCTACACCTTC.

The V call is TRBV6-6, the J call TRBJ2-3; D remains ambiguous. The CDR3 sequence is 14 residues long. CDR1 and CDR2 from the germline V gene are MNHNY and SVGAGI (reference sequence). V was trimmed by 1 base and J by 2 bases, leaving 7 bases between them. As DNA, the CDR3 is TGTGCCAGCAGTTACTTGGGCAACACAGATACGCAGTATTTT. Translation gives CASSYLGNTDTQYF.

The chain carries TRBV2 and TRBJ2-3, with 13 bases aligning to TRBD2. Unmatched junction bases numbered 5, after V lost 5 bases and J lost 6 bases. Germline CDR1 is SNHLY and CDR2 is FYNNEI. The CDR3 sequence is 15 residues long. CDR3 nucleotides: TGTGCCAGCAGTTTCCCGACTAGCGGGAGGGATACGCAGTATTTT. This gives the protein CASSFPTSGRDTQYF.

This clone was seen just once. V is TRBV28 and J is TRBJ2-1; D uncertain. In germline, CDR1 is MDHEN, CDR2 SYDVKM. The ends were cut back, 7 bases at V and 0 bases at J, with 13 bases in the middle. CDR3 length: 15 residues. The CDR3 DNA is TGTGCCAGCACTCGGGCGTACAGCTCCTACAATGAGCAGTTCTTC. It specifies CASTRAYSSYNEQFF.

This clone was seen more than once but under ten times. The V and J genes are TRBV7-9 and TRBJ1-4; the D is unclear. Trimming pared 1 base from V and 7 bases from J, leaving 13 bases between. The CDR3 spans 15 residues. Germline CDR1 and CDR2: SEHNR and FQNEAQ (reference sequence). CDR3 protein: CASSLDRGVSEKLFF. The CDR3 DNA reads TGTGCCAGCAGCTTAGATCGGGGAGTCAGTGAAAAACTGTTTTTT.

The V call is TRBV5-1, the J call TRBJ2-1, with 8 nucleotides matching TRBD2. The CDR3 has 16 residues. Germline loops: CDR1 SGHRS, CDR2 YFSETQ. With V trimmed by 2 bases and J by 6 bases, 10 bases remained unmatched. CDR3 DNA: TGCGCCAGCAGCTTTCGAAGCGGGAGTATTGGCAATGAGCAGTTCTTC. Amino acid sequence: CASSFRSGSIGNEQFF. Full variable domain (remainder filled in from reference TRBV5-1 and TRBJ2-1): KAGVTQTPRYLIKTRGQQVTLSCSPISGHRSVSWYQQTPGQGLQFLFEYFSETQRNKGNFPGRFSGRQFSNSRSEMNVSTLELGDSALYLCASSFRSGSIGNEQFFGPGTRLTVL.

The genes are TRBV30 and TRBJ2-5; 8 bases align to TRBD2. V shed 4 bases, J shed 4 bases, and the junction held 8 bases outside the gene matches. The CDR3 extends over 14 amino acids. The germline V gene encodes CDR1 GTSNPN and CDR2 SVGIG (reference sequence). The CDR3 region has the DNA TGTGCCTGGAATCGAGCGGGAGCGGGAGAGACCCAGTACTTC. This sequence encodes CAWNRAGAGETQYF.

For the CDR3, the DNA is TGTGCCAGCAGTTCCCCCCCCTCCGGATCCTACGAGCAGTACTTC. Translating it yields CASSSPPSGSYEQYF. This chain links TRBV28 with TRBJ2-7; D remains ambiguous. The germline V gene encodes CDR1 MDHEN and CDR2 SYDVKM. CDR3 length equals 15 residues. The V and J ends lost 4 bases and 1 base respectively, with 14 bases between them.